The T cell receptor beta chain described here comes from a study of T cell responses to AZD1222 COVID-19 vaccine. Study results and limitations: Nearly half of the spike-specific TCRs reportedly recognize variant regions that carry no mutations. Recipients of AZD1222 seropositive at baseline numbered only 6 or 7. Distributed over spike, vaccine-associated CD4 TCRs predominated at 160-218 and 743-854. Among the donors, most were white British and more were female, and clonal diversity was possibly underestimated.

Germline values: CDR1 MNHEY, CDR2 SVGAGI. The CDR3 extends over 14 amino acids. Deletions cut 6 bases from V and 3 bases from J, with 12 bases between. Profiled with immunoSEQ multiplex PCR; TCRdb holds only in-frame clones, not every one. Here the sample spans 79,000 or so clones, approximately 80% being singletons. This clone was seen a few times. Antigen unknown. This TCR was recovered from an adult who received the MenACWY meningococcal vaccine as a control. The gene calls are TRBV6-5 and TRBJ1-5, with D unresolved. The sample here was peripheral blood, taken 28 days after the second dose of the MenACWY control vaccine. This CDR3 reads CASRQVGDNQPQHF. Here the CDR3 DNA reads TGTGCCAGCAGGCAAGTCGGGGACAATCAGCCCCAGCATTTT.